The sample holds a few counts of the clone carrying this T cell receptor (beta chain). Its antigen is currently unknown. The record originates from a study of T cell repertoires in cytomegalovirus infection. For the study at large: Recently identified HLA-C-restricted and well-studied HLA-B-restricted CMV epitopes were used. Public TCR beta signature analysis indicated the presence of both CMV infection and matching HLA type. Whole-study findings and limits: CMV-specific TCR beta clonotypes restricted by HLA-C dominated the ex vivo response.

TCRdb ran MiXCR on the reads and lists one entry per CDR3 protein. This table holds hundreds of thousands of distinct CDR3 sequences, about two fifths found once. This CDR3 is 14 amino acids long. Between the trimmed V and J ends, which lost 7 bases and 2 bases, there was a span of 12 bases. This receptor was taken from a human donor in good health (CMV status not recorded). Some clones in this sample may be carry-over from other donors' samples. The sequencing used cultured PBMCs, collected from culture after CMV antigen stimulation. The chain couples TRBV12-3 or TRBV12-4 to TRBJ1-5; D gene unclear. The CDR3 DNA follows: TGTGCCAGCACCTGGAGGGCTCGCAATCAGCCCCAGCATTTT. Translation gives CASTWRARNQPQHF.